Listed here are 28 T cell receptor beta chains from one sample, sequenced in a study of OX40 agonist ivuxolimab in advanced cancers. The data were produced by immunoSEQ multiplex PCR, yet TCRdb's version contains in-frame clones alone and is incomplete. The sample consists of about 79,000 clones, more than 90% of them appearing once. The sample here was CD4+ or CD8+ T cells sorted from blood, taken in a trial of the OX40 agonist ivuxolimab. The receptor set was obtained from an adult with an advanced solid tumor such as melanoma, head and neck, liver or kidney cancer.

This sequence joins TRBV6-6 and TRBJ1-6; TRBD1 matches at 7 bases. The ends lost 6 bases at V and 8 bases at J; junction bases unmatched: 7. Germline CDR1 and CDR2: MNHNY and SVGAGI (reference sequence). CDR3 size: 14 residues. The CDR3 sequence is CASRAQGGDSPLHF. CDR3 nucleotides: TGTGCCAGCAGAGCTCAGGGGGGCGATTCACCCCTCCACTTT.

The chain employs TRBV5-6 and TRBJ1-1; 7 bases are a match to TRBD1. Trimming at V came to 0 bases and at J to 3 bases, leaving 5 bases not matched to a gene. Germline CDR1 is SGHDT and CDR2 is YYEEEE. The CDR3 runs to 15 residues. Written as DNA, the CDR3 is TGTGCCAGCAGCTTGGAGGCACAGGGGCACACTGAAGCTTTCTTT. Translating gives CASSLEAQGHTEAFF.

J is TRBJ1-6 and V is TRBV5-1; D gene uncertain. The germline V and J ends were trimmed by 0 bases and 8 bases, with 6 bases remaining between them. The CDR3 has 13 amino acids. The germline CDR1 and CDR2 sequences are SGHRS and YFSETQ. For the CDR3, the DNA is TGCGCCAGCAGCTTGGACAGAGATTCACCCCTCCACTTT. This encodes CASSLDRDSPLHF.

This chain joins TRBV18 and TRBJ2-7; possibly TRBD2 for D (5 bases). Between the trimmed V and J ends, which lost 3 bases and 3 bases, there was a span of 12 bases. The CDR3 has 14 residues. Germline-derived CDR1 and CDR2 are KGHSH and LQKENI. The CDR3 spells CASSPVQAGYEQYF. Written as DNA, the CDR3 is TGTGCCAGCTCACCGGTTCAGGCGGGCTACGAGCAGTACTTC.

The chain employs TRBV7-8 and TRBJ1-5, with a weak D call TRBD1 (5 bases). Trimming took off 1 base at V and 5 bases at J, with 6 bases between the two ends. Per the germline V gene, CDR1 is SGHVS and CDR2 is FQNEAQ. The CDR3 loop spans 13 amino acids. The CDR3 DNA follows: TGTGCCAGCAGCTTAGGACAGTATCAGCCCCAGCATTTT. Translated: CASSLGQYQPQHF.

The rearrangement uses TRBV7-2 and TRBJ2-7; 7 positions agree with TRBD1. Trimming cost V 7 bases and J 5 bases; bases outside gene matches: 11. Germline V gene sequence: CDR1 SGHTA, CDR2 FQGNSA. The CDR3 is 14 amino acids. As DNA, the CDR3 is TGTGCCAGCACCCTCGGGACAGTAGGGAACGAGCAGTACTTC. As protein: CASTLGTVGNEQYF.

The V call is TRBV5-1, the J call TRBJ2-1; 12 bases agree with TRBD2. The V segment lost 0 bases and the J segment 7 bases; nucleotides outside the gene matches: 8. This CDR3 comprises 17 residues. Germline CDR1 and CDR2: SGHRS and YFSETQ. The CDR3 DNA is TGCGCCAGCAGCTTGGAACTAGCGGGAGGCGCGGGGAATGAGCAGTTCTTC. Encoded protein: CASSLELAGGAGNEQFF.

The chain uses TRBV6-6 and TRBJ1-2; a possible D gene is TRBD1 (6 bases). In germline, CDR1 is MNHNY, CDR2 SVGAGI (reference sequence). Trimming took 4 bases from V and 2 from J, leaving 8 bases between them. The CDR3 loop spans 13 amino acids. The CDR3 DNA is TGTGCCAGCAGTTCACAGGGAAACTATGGCTACACCTTC. It specifies CASSSQGNYGYTF.

The chain has TRBV15 and TRBJ2-3, with no clear D. Germline V gene data show CDR1 as LNHNV and CDR2 as YYDKDF (reference sequence). There are 18 residues in the CDR3. The ends were cut back, 0 bases at V and 2 bases at J, with 18 bases in the middle. The CDR3 loop reads CATSRDPPGRSSTDTQYF. CDR3 DNA: TGTGCCACCAGCAGAGATCCCCCTGGGCGGTCATCCACAGATACGCAGTATTTT.

The V gene is TRBV4-2, the J gene TRBJ2-7; possibly TRBD2 for D (6 bases). CDR1 and CDR2 from the germline V gene are LGHNA and YNFKEQ. Trimming took off 4 bases at V and 5 bases at J, with 24 bases between the two ends. The CDR3 extends over 17 amino acids. CDR3: CASSPNGLASAYDEQYF. The CDR3 region has the DNA TGTGCCAGCAGCCCTAACGGGCTAGCGAGTGCCTACGACGAGCAGTACTTC.

The rearrangement uses TRBV5-5 and TRBJ2-3; D call uncertain. The CDR3 contains 14 residues. From germline, CDR1 is SGHKS and CDR2 YYEKEE (reference sequence). V lost 3 bases, J lost 2 bases, and 10 bases lay in between. CDR3 in DNA: TGTGCCAGCAGCTCCGACTCCCTCACAGATACGCAGTATTTT. Protein sequence: CASSSDSLTDTQYF. Together with reference TRBV5-5 and TRBJ2-3, the CDR3 gives the full variable domain: DAGVTQSPTHLIKTRGQQVTLRCSPISGHKSVSWYQQVLGQGPQFIFQYYEKEERGRGNFPDRFSARQFPNYSSELNVNALLLGDSALYLCASSSDSLTDTQYFGPGTRLTVL.

The V gene is TRBV25-1, the J gene TRBJ1-1; tentative D call: TRBD1 (5 bases). From germline, CDR1 is MGHDK and CDR2 SYGVNS. This CDR3 is built from 11 residues. Deletions cut 8 bases from V and 11 bases from J, with 15 bases between. The DNA of the CDR3 is TGTGCCAGCGGGGGGGTTTCTGGCGCTTTCTTT. Translated: CASGGVSGAFF.

V gene TRBV28 combines with J gene TRBJ1-3; 9 nucleotides match TRBD1. The ends lost 5 bases at V and 2 bases at J; junction bases unmatched: 7. This CDR3 spans 16 amino acids. Germline lookup yields CDR1 MDHEN and CDR2 SYDVKM. Written as DNA, the CDR3 is TGTGCCAGCAGTCCCATTAACAGGGGGCCTGGAAACACCATATATTTT. Encoded protein: CASSPINRGPGNTIYF.

The J gene is TRBJ2-3, the V gene TRBV6-6; a possible D gene is TRBD2 (6 bases). V gave up 2 bases and J gave up 3 bases, with 12 bases separating them. This CDR3 has 15 residues. CDR1 is MNHNY and CDR2 is SVGAGI in the germline V gene (reference sequence). In nucleotides, the CDR3 is TGTGCCAGCAGTTACCGGGACTTTCAAACAGATACGCAGTATTTT. It yields the protein CASSYRDFQTDTQYF.

The chain couples TRBV9 to TRBJ2-3, with a weak D call TRBD1 (6 bases). V shed 2 bases and J shed 4 bases, with 11 bases lying between them. From germline, CDR1 is SGDLS and CDR2 YYNGEE. This CDR3 comprises 14 residues. The CDR3 loop reads CASSVLGASDTQYF. CDR3 nucleotide sequence: TGTGCCAGCAGCGTTCTGGGGGCATCAGATACGCAGTATTTT.

The chain is built from TRBV6-1 and TRBJ1-1; no firm D call. The CDR3 runs to 11 residues. The germline V and J ends were trimmed by 6 bases and 4 bases, with 6 bases remaining between them. Germline V lookup: CDR1 MNHNS, CDR2 SASEGT. CDR3 nucleotide sequence: TGTGCCAGCAGCCTCCGCACTGAAGCTTTCTTT. Protein product: CASSLRTEAFF.

This chain joins TRBV29-1 and TRBJ2-5; D might be TRBD2 (5 bases). This CDR3 spans 13 amino acids. Trimming cost V 1 base and J 5 bases, with 11 bases left between them. Germline assignment: CDR1 SQVTM and CDR2 ANQGSEA. CDR3 nucleotides: TGCAGCGTTGAAGGGGGAAGAGGGGAGACCCAGTACTTC. This sequence encodes CSVEGGRGETQYF.

V and J are TRBV7-8 and TRBJ2-7, with TRBD2 matching over 9 bases. The germline V gene encodes CDR1 SGHVS and CDR2 FQNEAQ. V was clipped by 1 base and J by 5 bases; unmatched bases: 12. The CDR3 consists of 17 residues. Here the CDR3 reads CASSLGVAGVGQDEQYF. The CDR3 DNA reads TGTGCCAGCAGCTTAGGGGTAGCGGGAGTTGGCCAGGACGAGCAGTACTTC.

In this sample, this clone turned up once. The CDR3 here is CSVGTGVTNTEAFF. Here the CDR3 DNA reads TGCAGCGTCGGAACGGGGGTCACGAACACTGAAGCTTTCTTT. The rearrangement joins TRBV29-1 to TRBJ1-1; tentative D call: TRBD1 (5 bases). CDR1 SQVTM and CDR2 ANQGSEA come from the germline V gene. V was clipped by 6 bases and J by 1 base, with 15 bases between them. The CDR3 contains 14 residues.

The chain employs TRBV2 and TRBJ2-3, with 10 bases lining up with TRBD2. CDR3 size: 15 residues. Germline loops: CDR1 SNHLY, CDR2 FYNNEI. J gave up 5 bases and V 7 bases, and 9 bases lay outside the gene matches. In DNA, the CDR3 is TGTGCCAGCAAATATAGCGGGAGGTCGGTAGATACGCAGTATTTT. Residues: CASKYSGRSVDTQYF.

The rearrangement joins TRBV5-1 to TRBJ1-2, with D possibly being TRBD1 (5 bases). V shed 3 bases and J shed 7 bases, with 10 bases lying between them. CDR1 is SGHRS, CDR2 YFSETQ, per germline. The CDR3 runs to 12 residues. This CDR3 reads CASSSQGVGYTF. CDR3 DNA sequence: TGCGCCAGCAGCTCCCAGGGTGTTGGCTACACCTTC.

The chain combines TRBV28 with TRBJ2-1, with 9 bases aligning to TRBD2. This CDR3 has 15 residues. After removal of 5 bases from V and 5 bases from J, the junction contained 7 bases not matched to a gene. Germline CDR1 is MDHEN and CDR2 is SYDVKM. The CDR3 here is CASSQTGLADNEQFF. DNA for the CDR3: TGTGCCAGCAGTCAAACGGGACTAGCAGACAATGAGCAGTTCTTC.

This clone came up a few times. In DNA, the CDR3 is TGTGCCAGCAGCTTGAGGTGGATAGGGGGCACCGGGGAGCTGTTTTTT. This codes for CASSLRWIGGTGELFF. The J gene is TRBJ2-2, the V gene TRBV11-2, with TRBD1 as a possible D gene (6 bases). Germline values: CDR1 SGHAT, CDR2 FQNNGV. The germline V and J ends were trimmed by 3 bases and 4 bases, with 15 bases remaining between them. The CDR3 loop spans 16 amino acids.

CDR3 amino acids: CASSGPGTDYNSPLHF. The DNA for the CDR3 is TGTGCCAGCAGCGGACCCGGGACAGACTATAATTCACCCCTCCACTTT. The rearrangement links TRBV21-1 to TRBJ1-6; the table's D call, TRBD1, has no DNA check behind it. TRBV21-1 is tagged as a pseudogene. This CDR3 region has 16 residues.

This clone came up once. The chain joins TRBV7-9 to TRBJ1-3; D might be TRBD1 (5 bases). This CDR3 spans 14 amino acids. The germline V gene encodes CDR1 SEHNR and CDR2 FQNEAQ (reference sequence). Deletions cut 3 bases from V and 4 bases from J, with 10 bases between. The CDR3 loop reads CASSFIGVGNTIYF. The CDR3, as DNA: TGTGCCAGCAGCTTTATAGGGGTGGGAAACACCATATATTTT.

This clone has a single count. The gene calls are TRBV28 and TRBJ1-4; tentatively, D is TRBD1 (5 bases). In germline, CDR1 is MDHEN, CDR2 SYDVKM. The CDR3 totals 16 residues. Trimming pared 6 bases from V and 4 bases from J, leaving 18 bases between. The CDR3 loop is CASSVPLYRNNEKLFF. CDR3 DNA sequence: TGTGCCAGCAGCGTCCCTCTTTACAGGAATAATGAAAAACTGTTTTTT.

V and J are TRBV6-5 and TRBJ1-2, with D uncertain. Germline lookup yields CDR1 MNHEY and CDR2 SVGAGI. CDR3 length: 14 amino acids. Trimming removed 5 bases at V and 8 bases at J, with 18 bases between. The CDR3 region has the DNA TGTGCCAGCAGTCCTGCATTGGGAGTGAGGGGCTACACCTTC. As protein: CASSPALGVRGYTF.

CDR3 bases: TGTGCCAGCTCACTCCGGGACAGGGGATTTTCCTCTGAAGCTTTCTTT. This codes for CASSLRDRGFSSEAFF. The V gene is TRBV18, the J gene TRBJ1-1, with 10 bases matching TRBD1. V shed 4 bases, J shed 6 bases, and the junction held 11 bases outside the gene matches. Germline CDR1 and CDR2: KGHSH and LQKENI. The length of the CDR3 is 16 residues.